These 21 T cell receptor beta chains were all obtained from the same sample, sequenced in a study of T cell changes during pregnancy in multiple sclerosis. Clones were sequenced by immunoSEQ multiplex PCR, and TCRdb holds only the in-frame ones, with some missing. In the table there are about 62,000 clones, approximately 93% of which are singletons. The input for sequencing was CD8+ T cells from peripheral blood mononuclear cells, taken in the second trimester of pregnancy. These receptors were obtained from a female donor with multiple sclerosis, enrolled in a pregnancy study.

J is TRBJ2-7 and V is TRBV7-9; tentatively, D is TRBD2 (5 bases). Germline V gene data show CDR1 as SEHNR and CDR2 as FQNEAQ (reference sequence). The V and J ends lost 1 base and 7 bases respectively, with 14 bases between them. This CDR3 spans 14 amino acids. The DNA of the CDR3 is TGTGCCAGCAGCTTAGATATCCTTTCGGGGGAGCAGTACTTC. Translating gives CASSLDILSGEQYF.

The table lists this clone with a count of one. The rearrangement links TRBV7-2 to TRBJ2-1, with 8 positions matching TRBD2. CDR3 length: 15 amino acids. J was trimmed by 0 bases and V by 5 bases; bases with no gene match: 3. The germline V gene encodes CDR1 SGHTA and CDR2 FQGNSA. CDR3 residues: CASSESGSSYNEQFF. The CDR3, as DNA: TGTGCCAGCAGCGAGAGCGGGAGCTCCTACAATGAGCAGTTCTTC.

V and J are TRBV4-1 and TRBJ2-7, with D perhaps matching TRBD2 (6 bases). The length of the CDR3 is 16 residues. V was trimmed by 3 bases and J by 4 bases, leaving 19 bases between them. From germline, CDR1 is MGHRA and CDR2 YSYEKL. The CDR3 here is CASSQDRKEGQYEQYF. DNA for the CDR3: TGCGCCAGCAGCCAGGATAGGAAGGAGGGGCAGTACGAGCAGTACTTC.

The rearrangement joins TRBV5-1 to TRBJ2-5, with a weak D call TRBD2 (6 bases). Per the germline V gene, CDR1 is SGHRS and CDR2 is YFSETQ. V was clipped by 4 bases and J by 3 bases, with 13 bases between them. This CDR3 spans 14 amino acids. In DNA, the CDR3 is TGCGCCAGCAGCATCTGGGGGGAGAAAGAGACCCAGTACTTC. Translation gives CASSIWGEKETQYF.

This clone was picked up one time. The rearrangement uses TRBV6-5 and TRBJ1-1; a possible D gene is TRBD1 (5 bases). Trimming took off 2 bases at V and 5 bases at J, with 9 bases between the two ends. This CDR3 has 13 residues. Germline V gene lookup returns CDR1 MNHEY and CDR2 SVGAGI. The DNA of the CDR3 is TGTGCCAGCAGTTACCAGGGTAAAACTGAAGCTTTCTTT. It yields the protein CASSYQGKTEAFF.

This sequence joins TRBV7-6 and TRBJ2-1; 7 bases map to TRBD2. With 6 bases clipped from V and 9 bases from J, the junction kept 5 bases outside the gene matches. The CDR3 extends over 12 amino acids. Germline V lookup: CDR1 SGHVS, CDR2 FNYEAQ. The CDR3 here is CASSSTSLEQFF. In DNA, the CDR3 is TGTGCCAGCAGTTCGACTAGCCTTGAGCAGTTCTTC.

The J gene is TRBJ2-3, the V gene TRBV4-1, with 8 positions matching TRBD2. Germline V gene lookup returns CDR1 MGHRA and CDR2 YSYEKL. The CDR3 has 15 amino acids. The junction had 7 bases not matched to a gene; V was cut back by 2 bases and J by 6 bases. DNA for the CDR3: TGCGCCAGCAGCCAACGTGTTCGGGGGGGCGATACGCAGTATTTT. The encoded protein is CASSQRVRGGDTQYF.

The genes are TRBV7-9 and TRBJ1-3, with 7 positions matching TRBD1. The CDR3 is 16 residues long. V was pared by 5 bases and J by 4 bases, with 11 bases of the junction left unmatched. The V gene's germline CDR1 is SEHNR and CDR2 FQNEAQ (reference sequence). The CDR3, as DNA: TGTGCCAGCAGCCTGGGACAGCCGCACCGCGGAAACACCATATATTTT. This sequence encodes CASSLGQPHRGNTIYF.

This clone was seen once. This chain joins TRBV5-4 and TRBJ2-5; a weak D match, TRBD2 (5 bases). This CDR3 has 14 amino acids. Trimming stripped 1 base from V and 5 bases from J, with 12 bases between. Germline CDR1 is SGHNT and CDR2 is YYREEE (reference sequence). This CDR3 reads CASSLSRERETQYF. For the CDR3, the DNA is TGTGCCAGCAGCTTGTCTAGGGAGAGGGAGACCCAGTACTTC.

The J gene is TRBJ2-7, the V gene TRBV5-6; D may be TRBD1 (5 bases). The ends were cut back, 0 bases at V and 3 bases at J, with 19 bases in the middle. Germline CDR1 and CDR2: SGHDT and YYEEEE. The CDR3 extends over 17 amino acids. CDR3 DNA: TGTGCCAGCAGCTTGGAGGGGCCAGGCCCAAGAAGCTACGAGCAGTACTTC. Protein sequence: CASSLEGPGPRSYEQYF.

In nucleotides, the CDR3 is TGCGCCAGCACCCCAGGACTAGCGGGAGGAATCACCGGGGAGCTGTTTTTT. This gives the protein CASTPGLAGGITGELFF. The V and J genes are TRBV10-1 and TRBJ2-2; 14 bases are a match to TRBD2. Per the germline V gene, CDR1 is WNHNN and CDR2 is SYGVQD (reference sequence). Trimming took 7 bases from V and 4 from J; bases not matched to a gene: 8. The CDR3 consists of 17 residues.

The chain links TRBV4-1 to TRBJ2-1; possibly TRBD2 for D (5 bases). The germline CDR1 and CDR2 sequences are MGHRA and YSYEKL. The CDR3 runs to 16 residues. Trimming shortened V by 0 bases and J by 8 bases, and 17 bases separated the two germline ends. The CDR3 is CASSQEESLVGHEQFF. The CDR3 DNA is TGCGCCAGCAGCCAAGAAGAGTCACTAGTGGGCCATGAGCAGTTCTTC.

The chain carries TRBV4-1 and TRBJ2-7; TRBD2 agrees at 11 bases. CDR1 and CDR2 from the germline V gene are MGHRA and YSYEKL. The CDR3 extends over 16 amino acids. V dropped 4 bases and J dropped 7; count of bases not matched to a gene: 12. The CDR3 bases are TGCGCCAGCAGCCTGCCAGGGCTAGCGGGAGGAGGAGAGCAGTACTTC. Amino acids: CASSLPGLAGGGEQYF.

The CDR3 loop is CASSLDRGQTQYF. DNA for the CDR3: TGTGCCAGCAGCTTGGACAGGGGGCAGACCCAGTACTTC. This rearrangement joins TRBV5-6 to TRBJ2-5; 9 nucleotides agree with TRBD1. V lost 0 bases and J lost 6; bases outside the gene matches: 0. Germline values: CDR1 SGHDT, CDR2 YYEEEE. The CDR3 is made up of 13 amino acids.

The V call is TRBV28, the J call TRBJ1-2, with 9 nucleotides matching TRBD1. V lost 4 bases, J lost 4 bases, and 10 bases stayed unmatched. The germline gives CDR1 MDHEN, CDR2 SYDVKM. This CDR3 spans 16 amino acids. The CDR3 sequence is CASSSIMRQGGYGYTF. CDR3 bases: TGTGCCAGCAGTTCAATAATGCGACAGGGGGGCTATGGCTACACCTTC.

J is TRBJ2-7 and V is TRBV27, with 8 bases aligning to TRBD2. Germline CDR1 and CDR2: MNHEY and SMNVEV (reference sequence). The length of the CDR3 is 13 residues. With V trimmed by 8 bases and J by 3 bases, 6 bases remained unmatched. In DNA form, the CDR3 reads TGTGCCAGCGGCGGGAGGTTAAGCTACGAGCAGTACTTC. Translation gives CASGGRLSYEQYF.

The J gene is TRBJ2-7, the V gene TRBV4-1; tentative D call: TRBD2 (6 bases). CDR3 length: 14 amino acids. The germline V gene has CDR1 MGHRA and CDR2 YSYEKL. V lost 1 base, J lost 1 base, and 8 bases lay in between. CDR3 nucleotide sequence: TGCGCCAGCAGCCAAGTCGGGGGTTCCTACGAGCAGTACTTC. This gives the protein CASSQVGGSYEQYF.

The rearrangement joins TRBV13 to TRBJ2-2; 9 bases line up with TRBD1. The germline V gene has CDR1 PRHDT and CDR2 FYEKMQ (reference sequence). CDR3 length: 15 residues. Trimming removed 2 bases from V and 7 bases from J; junction bases left unmatched: 5. The CDR3 DNA follows: TGTGCCAGCAGCTTATTACAGGGGGCCGGCGGGGAGCTGTTTTTT. It is translated as CASSLLQGAGGELFF. The complete variable domain, with remaining parts taken from reference TRBV13 and TRBJ2-2, reads AAGVIQSPRHLIKEKRETATLKCYPIPRHDTVYWYQQGPGQDPQFLISFYEKMQSDKGSIPDRFSAQQFSDYHSELNMSSLELGDSALYFCASSLLQGAGGELFFGEGSRLTVL.

V gene TRBV27 combines with J gene TRBJ1-2; a weak D match, TRBD1 (5 bases). V was clipped by 6 bases and J by 4 bases, with 12 bases between them. CDR3 size: 13 residues. Germline CDR1 is MNHEY and CDR2 is SMNVEV (reference sequence). The CDR3 loop is CASRDGGAYGYTF. Written as DNA, the CDR3 is TGTGCCAGCAGGGACGGAGGGGCCTATGGCTACACCTTC.

The J gene is TRBJ2-1, the V gene TRBV29-1; 9 nucleotides line up with TRBD2. V shed 4 bases and J 1 base; nucleotides not matched to a gene: 5. In germline, CDR1 is SQVTM, CDR2 ANQGSEA. The CDR3 loop spans 15 amino acids. CDR3 in DNA: TGCAGCGTTGGAGGCGGGAGGGCATCCTACAATGAGCAGTTCTTC. Its protein product is CSVGGGRASYNEQFF.

The rearrangement joins TRBV14 to TRBJ2-5; 9 positions agree with TRBD1. V was pared by 4 bases and J by 1 base, with 7 bases of the junction left unmatched. This CDR3 spans 16 amino acids. Per germline, CDR1 SGHDN and CDR2 FVKESK. CDR3 in amino acids: CASSRDRAAGQETQYF. CDR3 sequence (DNA): TGTGCCAGCAGCCGGGACAGGGCAGCGGGCCAAGAGACCCAGTACTTC.